Many counts were recorded for the clone carrying this TCR beta chain. Its antigen remains unidentified. Amplification of TCR beta CDR3 regions was performed using RNA transcripts as template. First-round RT-PCR targeting the TCR CDR3 was performed with the HTBI primer set. TCRdb recomputed calls from the multiplex PCR reads with MiXCR, one row per CDR3 protein. Altogether 450,000 to 700,000 distinct CDR3 sequences are present, more than 45% being singletons, with the ten largest covering around 20%. This sample is drawn from a study of T cells in Graves' hyperthyroidism and ophthalmopathy. Findings and caveats of the study: Appearing also in blood were most of the thyroid clonotypes expanded above 0.001. Separation of ophthalmopathy from stable hyperthyroidism was achieved by a 13 V-J model. The model predicted ophthalmopathy a median around six months before onset.

Per the germline V gene, CDR1 is MNHEY and CDR2 is SVGAGI. This CDR3 contains 16 residues. Trimming stripped 2 bases from V and 1 base from J, with 14 bases between. Each diagnosis was grounded in clinical symptoms, serum thyroxine and TRAb, thyroid ultrasound, and orbital computed tomography. This TCR derives from an adult woman with Graves' disease, either hyperthyroidism or ophthalmopathy (not recorded which). What was sequenced was peripheral blood or thyroid tissue (not recorded which). The rearrangement uses TRBV6-5 and TRBJ1-1; D unclear. The CDR3 sequence is CASSYAASFKNTEAFF. CDR3 DNA: TGTGCCAGCAGTTACGCCGCGTCTTTTAAGAACACTGAAGCTTTCTTT.